Shown below are 5 T cell receptor beta chains from a single sample sequenced in a study of radiotherapy plus CTLA-4 blockade in lung cancer. Sequenced by immunoSEQ multiplex PCR; TCRdb stores in-frame clones only, minus some. In the table there are about 120,000 clones, over 65% of which are singletons. Source: peripheral blood, taken from a patient treated with radiotherapy plus ipilimumab. The receptors were sampled from a human donor with non-small cell lung cancer that progressed on radiotherapy plus ipilimumab. Some clones in this sample may be carry-over from other donors' samples.

The V gene is TRBV13, the J gene TRBJ2-2, with 8 bases aligning to TRBD1. Germline CDR1 reads PRHDT; CDR2 reads FYEKMQ (reference sequence). V lost 10 bases and J lost 0; bases outside the gene matches: 4. The length of the CDR3 is 14 residues. Here the CDR3 DNA reads TGTGCCACTCGACAGGGGCCGAACACCGGGGAGCTGTTTTTT. Protein sequence: CATRQGPNTGELFF.

The rearrangement uses TRBV7-2 and TRBJ2-2; D gene ambiguous. V was cut by 4 bases and J by 3 bases, with 3 bases left in between. Germline V gene data show CDR1 as SGHTA and CDR2 as FQGNSA. The CDR3 is 12 residues long. In DNA form, the CDR3 reads TGTGCCAGCAGCTCGGACACCGGGGAGCTGTTTTTT. Amino acids: CASSSDTGELFF.

This clone has only one observation. The V gene is TRBV10-3, the J gene TRBJ1-1; weak D call: TRBD1 (6 bases). V dropped 5 bases and J dropped 8 bases, with 18 bases sitting between them. Germline V gene sequence: CDR1 ENHRY, CDR2 SYGVKD. The CDR3 is 14 amino acids. CDR3: CAISSRDNPGEAFF. The CDR3 nucleotides read TGTGCCATCAGTTCCCGGGACAACCCAGGGGAAGCTTTCTTT.

The chain joins TRBV6-1 to TRBJ1-4; TRBD1 is a possible D gene (6 bases). The CDR3 consists of 14 residues. Germline CDR1 MNHNS, CDR2 SASEGT. Deletions cut 6 bases from V and 6 bases from J, with 14 bases between. CDR3 DNA: TGTGCCAGCAGGGAGGTCTACAGGGATGAAAAACTGTTTTTT. It translates to CASREVYRDEKLFF.

The chain links TRBV18 to TRBJ1-1; no clear D. Germline CDR1 reads KGHSH; CDR2 reads LQKENI. CDR3 length: 14 amino acids. Trimming stripped 7 bases from V and 1 base from J, with 13 bases between. The CDR3 nucleotides are TGTGCCAGCTTTCTGGGTTACGGGAACACTGAAGCTTTCTTT. It specifies CASFLGYGNTEAFF.